Below are 4 T cell receptor beta chains sequenced from a single sample in a study of blood T cells in healthy people across ages. It was with a sample-barcoded 5' primer and a J-beta primer mix that a second PCR of roughly 7 to 12 cycles was run. Each CDR3 protein gets one entry after TCRdb re-called the 5' RACE reads with MiXCR. The sample includes around 870,000 distinct CDR3 sequences, 25% to 30% of them seen just once. Sequenced material: blood. The source is a woman of 80 years or more in good health.

The chain has TRBV12-3 or TRBV12-4 and TRBJ2-1; TRBD1 agrees at 12 bases. There are 13 residues in the CDR3. With 6 bases clipped from V and 9 bases from J, the junction kept 3 bases outside the gene matches. The chain's CDR3 is CASSGDRGLEQFF. The CDR3 DNA follows: TGTGCCAGCAGCGGGGACAGGGGGCTTGAGCAGTTCTTC.

At least ten counts were recorded for this clonotype. The rearrangement uses TRBV5-6 and TRBJ2-3; D uncertain. Deletions cut 0 bases from V and 0 bases from J, with 8 bases between. The CDR3 spans 15 residues. Germline CDR1 and CDR2: SGHDT and YYEEEE. In DNA form, the CDR3 reads TGTGCCAGCAGCTTGGGTCTAAAGAGCACAGATACGCAGTATTTT. Protein sequence: CASSLGLKSTDTQYF.

This clonotype was counted at least ten times. The chain combines TRBV5-1 with TRBJ2-3; D may correspond to TRBD1 or TRBD2 (5 bases each). This CDR3 has 14 amino acids. The germline V gene has CDR1 SGHRS and CDR2 YFSETQ. Trimming took 5 bases from V and 2 from J, leaving 12 bases between them. As DNA, the CDR3 is TGCGCCAGCAGTCTTTGGGGGACCACAGATACGCAGTATTTT. Residues: CASSLWGTTDTQYF.

This clonotype was counted at least ten times. The rearrangement joins TRBV6-2 or TRBV6-3 to TRBJ2-5; 9 positions agree with TRBD2. The CDR3 consists of 17 residues. Germline assignment: CDR1 MNHEY and CDR2 SVGEGT. The V gene end was trimmed by 7 bases and the J gene end by 1 base; junction bases not matched to a gene: 13. The CDR3 region has the DNA TGTGCCAGCACTTTAACGGCTAGCGGGGTGCTCCAAGAGACCCAGTACTTC. This translates into CASTLTASGVLQETQYF.